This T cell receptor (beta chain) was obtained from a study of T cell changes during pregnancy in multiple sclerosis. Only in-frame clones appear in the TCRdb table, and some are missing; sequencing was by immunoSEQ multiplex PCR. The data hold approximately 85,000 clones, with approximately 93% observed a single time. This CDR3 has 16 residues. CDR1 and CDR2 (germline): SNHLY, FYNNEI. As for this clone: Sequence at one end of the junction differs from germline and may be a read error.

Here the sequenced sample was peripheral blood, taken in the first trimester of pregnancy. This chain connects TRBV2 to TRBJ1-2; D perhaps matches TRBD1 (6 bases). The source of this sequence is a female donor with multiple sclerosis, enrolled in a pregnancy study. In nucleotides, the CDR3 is TGTGCCAGCAGCGAAGGGACACCAAGCCCTAACTATGGCTACACCTTC. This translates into CASSEGTPSPNYGYTF.